Sequencing of this TCR beta chain was carried out in a study of blood T cells in healthy people across ages. Across the whole study: Template switching captured about one barcoded beta molecule per two T cells. Broader study findings: The diversity estimates, figures obtained from one million T cells, were considered underestimates.

Isolated per sample were at least 6 million PBMCs. A second PCR, run for about 6 to 12 cycles, used a sample-barcoded 5' primer plus a J-beta primer mix. One entry per CDR3 protein results from TCRdb running MiXCR on the 5' RACE reads. Here the sample spans around 690,000 distinct CDR3 sequences, under 70% being singletons. The junction had 14 bases not matched to a gene; V was cut back by 3 bases and J by 2 bases. CDR1 SGHRS and CDR2 YFSETQ come from the germline V gene. The CDR3 length is 19 residues. Regarding this clonotype: What it binds is unknown.

This rearrangement joins TRBV5-1 to TRBJ2-1; 10 nucleotides line up with TRBD2. This TCR derives from a man aged 60-69 years in good health. What was sequenced was blood. CDR3 in amino acids: CASSWEIAGGSWAYNEQFF. Written as DNA, the CDR3 is TGCGCCAGCAGCTGGGAGATAGCGGGGGGAAGCTGGGCCTACAATGAGCAGTTCTTC.